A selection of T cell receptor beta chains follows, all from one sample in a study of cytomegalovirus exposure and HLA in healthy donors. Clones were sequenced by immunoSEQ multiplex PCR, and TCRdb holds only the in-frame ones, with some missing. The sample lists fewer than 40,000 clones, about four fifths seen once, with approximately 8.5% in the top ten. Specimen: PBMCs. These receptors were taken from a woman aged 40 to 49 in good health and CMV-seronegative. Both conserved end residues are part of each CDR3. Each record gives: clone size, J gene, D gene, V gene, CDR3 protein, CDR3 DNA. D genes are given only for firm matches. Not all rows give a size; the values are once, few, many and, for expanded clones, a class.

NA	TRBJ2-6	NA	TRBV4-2	CASSQVAGSGANVLTF	TGTGCCAGCAGCCAAGTTGCGGGCTCTGGGGCCAACGTCCTGACTTTC
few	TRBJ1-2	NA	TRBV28	CASSLYGRGYTF	TGTGCCAGCAGTTTATATGGCCGTGGCTACACCTTC
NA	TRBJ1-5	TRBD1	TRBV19	CASSPDRADGPQHF	TGTGCCAGTTCTCCCGACAGGGCGGATGGGCCCCAGCATTTT
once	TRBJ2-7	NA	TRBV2	CASSREWGAYEQYF	TGTGCCAGCAGCCGCGAGTGGGGGGCCTACGAGCAGTACTTC
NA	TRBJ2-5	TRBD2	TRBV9	CASSSSGGAGETQYF	TGTGCCAGCAGCTCTAGCGGGGGGGCTGGGGAGACCCAGTACTTC
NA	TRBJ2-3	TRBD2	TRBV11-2	CASSFSGGASDTQYF	TGTGCCAGCAGCTTCAGCGGGGGGGCATCAGATACGCAGTATTTT
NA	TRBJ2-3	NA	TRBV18	CASSPPLATDTQYF	TGTGCCAGCTCACCACCCCTAGCCACAGATACGCAGTATTTT
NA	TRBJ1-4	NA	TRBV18	CASSTGAPSNEKLFF	TGTGCCAGCTCAACGGGAGCGCCTTCTAATGAAAAACTGTTTTTT
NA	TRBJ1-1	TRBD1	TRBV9	CASSGSVGQHTEAFF	TGTGCCAGCAGCGGATCAGTGGGACAGCACACTGAAGCTTTCTTT
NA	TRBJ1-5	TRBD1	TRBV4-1	CASSRTTTGGQPQHF	TGCGCCAGCAGCCGAACGACGACAGGGGGTCAGCCCCAGCATTTT
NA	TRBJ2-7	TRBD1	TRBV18	CASSPPRDRAYEQYF	TGTGCCAGCTCACCGCCTCGGGACAGGGCCTACGAGCAGTACTTC
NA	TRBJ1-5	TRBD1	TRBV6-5	CASSYNRDRDQPQHF	TGTGCCAGCAGTTACAACCGGGACAGAGATCAGCCCCAGCATTTT
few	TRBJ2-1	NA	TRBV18	CASSPPSQLGSNEQFF	TGTGCCAGCTCACCACCTAGTCAGTTGGGCTCCAATGAGCAGTTCTTC
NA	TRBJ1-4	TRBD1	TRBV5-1	CASSLYGTGEEKLFF	TGCGCCAGCAGCTTGTACGGGACAGGGGAAGAAAAACTGTTTTTT
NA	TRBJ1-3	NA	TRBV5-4	CASSPTLTGFGNTIYF	TGTGCCAGCAGCCCTACACTAACAGGGTTCGGAAACACCATATATTTT
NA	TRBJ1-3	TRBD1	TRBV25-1	CASSDPHGQGPGNTIYF	TGTGCCAGCAGTGACCCCCACGGACAGGGCCCTGGAAACACCATATATTTT
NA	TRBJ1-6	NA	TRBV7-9	CASSLVVGALNSPLHF	TGTGCCAGCAGCTTAGTGGTAGGGGCCCTGAATTCACCCCTCCACTTT
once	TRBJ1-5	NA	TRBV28	CASSQISNQPQHF	TGTGCCAGCAGTCAGATAAGCAATCAGCCCCAGCATTTT
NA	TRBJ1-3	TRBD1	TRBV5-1	CASSTQTGGDGNTIYF	TGCGCCAGCAGCACACAGACAGGGGGCGACGGAAACACCATATATTTT
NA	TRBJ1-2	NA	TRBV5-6	CASSLEGIYGYTF	TGTGCCAGCAGCTTAGAGGGAATCTATGGCTACACCTTC
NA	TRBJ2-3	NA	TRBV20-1	CSAPFTDTQYF	TGCAGTGCTCCTTTCACAGATACGCAGTATTTT
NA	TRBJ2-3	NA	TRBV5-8	CASRDTFTDTQYF	TGTGCCAGCAGGGACACTTTCACAGATACGCAGTATTTT
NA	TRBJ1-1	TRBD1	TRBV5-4	CASSSMTGLNTEAFF	TGTGCCAGCAGCTCAATGACAGGGCTAAACACTGAAGCTTTCTTT
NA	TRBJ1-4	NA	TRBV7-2	CASSLSRANEKLFF	TGTGCCAGCAGCTTAAGTCGGGCTAATGAAAAACTGTTTTTT
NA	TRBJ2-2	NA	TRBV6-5	CASKRGGGTGELFF	TGTGCCAGCAAGAGGGGGGGCGGCACCGGGGAGCTGTTTTTT
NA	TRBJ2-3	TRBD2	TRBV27	CASSPTRGGPTDTQYF	TGTGCCAGCAGTCCTACCCGGGGGGGACCCACAGATACGCAGTATTTT
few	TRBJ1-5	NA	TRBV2	CASSAGNSNQPQHF	TGTGCCAGCAGTGCAGGGAATAGCAATCAGCCCCAGCATTTT
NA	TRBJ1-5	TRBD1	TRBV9	CASSATGGNQPQHF	TGTGCCAGCAGCGCGACAGGGGGCAATCAGCCCCAGCATTTT
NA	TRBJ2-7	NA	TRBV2	CASSGAGGEQYF	TGTGCCAGCAGTGGGGCAGGAGGGGAGCAGTACTTC
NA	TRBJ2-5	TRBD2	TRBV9	CASSVDGLEGETQYF	TGTGCCAGCAGCGTAGACGGACTAGAGGGGGAGACCCAGTACTTC
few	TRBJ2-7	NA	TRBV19	CASSAPHRENEQYF	TGTGCCAGTAGTGCCCCGCATCGAGAGAACGAGCAGTACTTC
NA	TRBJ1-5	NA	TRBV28	CASRSPSDRALNQPQHF	TGTGCCAGCAGAAGCCCATCCGACAGAGCACTAAATCAGCCCCAGCATTTT
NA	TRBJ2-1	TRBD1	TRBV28	CASRSTGDEQFF	TGTGCCAGCAGGTCTACAGGGGATGAGCAGTTCTTC
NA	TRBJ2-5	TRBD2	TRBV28	CASSSPGGATSGTQYF	TGTGCCAGCAGTTCCCCGGGGGGGGCAACTTCTGGGACCCAGTACTTC
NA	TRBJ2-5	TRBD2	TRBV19	CASSMERGQQETQYF	TGTGCCAGTAGTATGGAGCGGGGGCAACAAGAGACCCAGTACTTC
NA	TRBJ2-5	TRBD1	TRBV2	CASSRRGQVIQETQYF	TGTGCCAGCAGCAGGAGGGGACAGGTGATCCAAGAGACCCAGTACTTC
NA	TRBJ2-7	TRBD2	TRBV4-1	CASSQVSGTSGGASYEQYF	TGCGCCAGCAGCCAAGTATCCGGGACTAGCGGGGGGGCCAGCTACGAGCAGTACTTC
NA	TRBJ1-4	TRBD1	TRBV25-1	CASSEATGGYEKLFF	TGTGCCAGCAGTGAGGCTACAGGGGGCTATGAAAAACTGTTTTTT
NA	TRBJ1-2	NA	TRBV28	CASSLGGMYGYTF	TGTGCCAGCAGTTTGGGGGGGATGTATGGCTACACCTTC
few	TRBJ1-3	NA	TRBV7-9	CASSLRRVAISGNTIYF	TGTGCCAGCAGCTTACGCAGGGTCGCGATCTCTGGAAACACCATATATTTT
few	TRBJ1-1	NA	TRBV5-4	CASSLQQGGGTEAFF	TGTGCCAGCAGCCTCCAACAGGGAGGGGGTACTGAAGCTTTCTTT
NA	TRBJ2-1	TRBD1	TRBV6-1	CASRPTGTAYNEQFF	TGTGCCAGCAGACCCACCGGGACAGCTTACAATGAGCAGTTCTTC
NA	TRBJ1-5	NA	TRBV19	CASNAGYFFPQHF	TGTGCCAGTAACGCAGGGTATTTTTTTCCCCAGCATTTT
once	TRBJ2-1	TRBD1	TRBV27	CASRPGTGNNEQFF	TGTGCCAGCAGACCCGGGACAGGAAACAATGAGCAGTTCTTC
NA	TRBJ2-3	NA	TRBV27	CASRILAPRADTQYF	TGTGCCAGCCGAATCCTAGCGCCAAGGGCAGATACGCAGTATTTT